This T cell receptor (beta chain) is from a study of shared clonotypes between healthy human individuals (dated by TCRdb to 2019 to 2021). Background on the whole study: A few men and two women, aged 18 to 49 years, made up the cohort. To increase sequencing depth and limit assay-specific biases, different laboratories used diverse techniques to prepare libraries and sequence TCR repertoires. Between about 0.8 and 8.9 billion PBMCs per donor were obtained by leukapheresis. For each donor, three plates each were used for CD4 naive and CD4 memory, two plates were used for CD8 naive, and one plate was used for CD8 memory. The study deeply sequenced blood TCR repertoires of five healthy adults to estimate repertoire size and the extent of clonotype sharing between individuals. Broad study findings and their caveats: Sampling was limited to blood, and TCR repertoires in tissue likely differ from TCR repertoires in blood. Sharing across several donors was observed for around 5% of naive CD4, under 4% of naive CD8, about 2.3% of memory CD4, and over 0.3% of memory CD8 clonotypes. Pairwise subsampling indicated that sequencing depth was expected to affect the degree of clonotype sharing among donors. Incomplete sequencing was indicated by rarefaction of sorted-subset datasets, despite the large sequencing depth. Clonotypes shared by all four sorted-subset donors showed higher generation probabilities than non-shared clonotypes. Because the study included a small number of donors, the genetic and exposure-history diversity represented was limited. Naive subsets generally had larger estimated clonotype richness than memory subsets.

For the CD8 naive samples, CD45RO-negative cells were positively selected for CCR7, yielding a CD45RA+CCR7+ population from which TemRA cells were excluded. Donors were healthy HIV-negative adults with no recently reported acute infections or vaccinations. Every donor was a Caucasian adult residing in Nashville, Tennessee, USA. Blood was collected by leukapheresis, and PBMCs were isolated by Ficoll-Histopaque density gradient centrifugation and then cryopreserved in liquid nitrogen vapor phase. Purity and quantity of every magnetically sorted T cell population were checked by analytical flow cytometry. Genomic DNA was isolated from each sorted fraction and quantified by UV absorbance on a Nanodrop 2000c. Trimming at the junction amounts to 2 bases on V and 2 bases on J, and the germline ends lie 12 bases apart. Measured from the cysteine to the phenylalanine, the CDR3 is 15 residues long. CDR3 DNA only is kept here, 45 bases in frame from base 1. The germline V gene encodes CDR1 MNHNS and CDR2 SASEGT.

Details on this clone: Its recognized antigen is unknown. No qualities accompany the bases; no much larger clone lies one base away.

TCR CDR3 regions were amplified from genomic DNA by multiplex PCR using the deep immunoSEQ assay. For each cell subset, the extracted genomic DNA was distributed evenly across all wells of several immunoSEQ 96-well plates, and each plate served as one replicate. For sorted subsets, each replicate PCR was loaded with roughly 200 ng genomic DNA, equivalent to 30,000 or so T cell genomes. The purified libraries were quantified using a Qubit 3.0 fluorometer, sized with a Bioanalyzer 2100, and then quantified again using the KAPA Library Quantification kit. A separate single-read 150-cycle Illumina NextSeq 550 flow cell was used to sequence each immunoSEQ 96-well plate. Concerning the study's data processing: Because the immunoSEQ output held only junctional sequences and lacked quality scores, the filtering could not match the filtering applied to full-length reads. Sequences were annotated with PyIR, a Python wrapper for IgBLAST v1.9, and V/J genes and CDR3 were assigned using IMGT germline references. Reads were filtered out if the reads had weak V/J assignments (E-value above 1e-6), no CDR3, stop codons, out-of-frame junctions, or ambiguous translated residues. V3J clonotypes were defined as sequences sharing the same inferred V gene, J gene, and CDR3 amino acid sequence. The percentage overlap between two repertoires was calculated by dividing the number of shared unique clonotypes by the size of the smaller repertoire. Richness of each repertoire was evaluated using RTK rarefaction, the Chao1 estimator, and Recon v2.1 estimates of unobserved clonotypes. OLGA was used to compute generation probabilities for all TCRbeta clonotypes that the gDNA method yielded from a few donors. TCRdb provides this immuneACCESS table in a form limited to in-frame rearrangements. Some clones are lacking; in checked studies, under half of them reflect an unresolved V gene, and why the rest are absent is not known. The DNA was the basis for D and trimming; V, J and clone size are from that table. The sample profile shows a few million clones; roughly 93% of them were found once. Around 1.8% of the sample belongs to the ten largest clones.

The rearrangement combines TRBV6-1 with TRBJ2-5; the D gene is possibly TRBD2, with 6 bases matching. The receptor comes from a man between 18 and 29 years old in good health. Some clones in this sample may be carry-over from other donors' samples. The sample comprised naive CD8+ T cells from PBMCs. Taken with the paper, the label for cell subset or site translates to: CD45RA+CCR7+. In nucleotides, the sequence is TGTGCCAGCAGTGAAAGGATCGGGAGTCAAGAGACCCAGTACTTC. The translation is CASSERIGSQETQYF.